This T cell receptor (beta chain) was documented in a study of cytomegalovirus exposure and HLA in healthy donors. Study outcomes and limitations: A classifier reportedly called cytomegalovirus status with high sensitivity and specificity. The study listed some 160 cytomegalovirus-associated TCR beta chains. TCR sequences were mostly rare, though some public TCRs occurred in many donors. In vitro assays verified that a few CMV-associated chains recognized CMV antigens specifically.

The table came from immunoSEQ multiplex PCR; TCRdb's copy has only in-frame clones and leaves some out. The sample has some 170,000 clones; more than 75% are singletons. Worth noting for this clone: Antigen specificity is unknown.

The V end was cut by 9 bases, the J end by 2 bases, with 10 bases between. Looked up from germline, CDR1 is LGHNT and CDR2 is FRNRAP. The CDR3 sequence is 12 residues long. The sequencing sample was made of PBMCs. This TCR was recovered from a man aged 18 to 29 in good health and CMV-seropositive. V and J are TRBV12-5 and TRBJ1-2, with D perhaps matching TRBD1 (5 bases). CDR3 DNA sequence: TGTGCTAGCTCAGGGTCCAACTATGGCTACACCTTC. It yields the protein CASSGSNYGYTF.